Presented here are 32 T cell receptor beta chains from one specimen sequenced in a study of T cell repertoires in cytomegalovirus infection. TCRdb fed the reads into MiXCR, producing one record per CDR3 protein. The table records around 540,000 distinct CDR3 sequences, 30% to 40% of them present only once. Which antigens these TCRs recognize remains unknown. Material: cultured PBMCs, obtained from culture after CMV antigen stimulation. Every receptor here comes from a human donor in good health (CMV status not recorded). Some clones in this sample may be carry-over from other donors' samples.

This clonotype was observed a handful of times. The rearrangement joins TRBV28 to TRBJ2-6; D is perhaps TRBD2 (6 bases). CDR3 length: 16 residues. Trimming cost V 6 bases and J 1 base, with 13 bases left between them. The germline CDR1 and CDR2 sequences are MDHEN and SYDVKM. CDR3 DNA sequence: TGTGCCAGCAGCACTCCCCGGGGGTCTGGGGCCAACGTCCTGACTTTC. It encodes CASSTPRGSGANVLTF.

CDR3 in amino acids: CASLDSTGLGYTF. Written as DNA, the CDR3 is TGTGCCAGCCTAGACTCGACAGGGTTAGGCTACACCTTC. The chain employs TRBV6-1 and TRBJ1-2; the match to TRBD1 covers 7 bases. The CDR3 sequence is 13 residues long. With V trimmed by 8 bases and J by 8 bases, 11 bases remained unmatched. The germline V gene encodes CDR1 MNHNS and CDR2 SASEGT.

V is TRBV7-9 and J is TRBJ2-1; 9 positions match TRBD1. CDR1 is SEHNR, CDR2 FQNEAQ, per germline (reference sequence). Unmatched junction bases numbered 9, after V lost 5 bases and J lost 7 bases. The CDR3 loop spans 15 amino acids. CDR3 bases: TGTGCCAGCAGCCGCGGGGACAGGGAAGAGAATGAGCAGTTCTTC. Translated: CASSRGDREENEQFF.

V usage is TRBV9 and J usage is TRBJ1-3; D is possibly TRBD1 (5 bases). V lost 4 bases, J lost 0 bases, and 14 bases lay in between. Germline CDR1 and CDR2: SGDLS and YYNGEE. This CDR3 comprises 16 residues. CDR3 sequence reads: CASSPSRGNSGNTIYF. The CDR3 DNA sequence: TGTGCCAGCAGCCCCAGTCGGGGGAACTCTGGAAACACCATATATTTT.

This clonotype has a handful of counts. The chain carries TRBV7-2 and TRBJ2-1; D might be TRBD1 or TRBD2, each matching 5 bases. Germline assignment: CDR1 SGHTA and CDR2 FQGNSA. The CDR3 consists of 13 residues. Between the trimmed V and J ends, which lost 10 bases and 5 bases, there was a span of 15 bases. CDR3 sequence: CATGTPSDNEQFF. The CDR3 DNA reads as TGTGCCACCGGGACCCCATCCGACAATGAGCAGTTCTTC.

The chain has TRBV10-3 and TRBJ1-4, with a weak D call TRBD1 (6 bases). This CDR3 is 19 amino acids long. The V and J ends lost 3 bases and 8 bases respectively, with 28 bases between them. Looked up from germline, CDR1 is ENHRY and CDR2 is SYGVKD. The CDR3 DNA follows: TGTGCCATCAGTGACCCGACCTTCAGGGGAAGCTTACGTGGGGAAAAACTGTTTTTT. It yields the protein CAISDPTFRGSLRGEKLFF.

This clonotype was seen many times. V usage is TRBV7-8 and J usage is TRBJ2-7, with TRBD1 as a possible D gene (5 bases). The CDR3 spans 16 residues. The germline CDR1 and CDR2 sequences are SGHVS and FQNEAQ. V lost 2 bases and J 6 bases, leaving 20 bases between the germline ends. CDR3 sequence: CASSLLGADTALEQYV. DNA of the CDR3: TGTGCCAGCAGCTTACTTGGCGCGGACACGGCCCTCGAGCAGTACGTC.

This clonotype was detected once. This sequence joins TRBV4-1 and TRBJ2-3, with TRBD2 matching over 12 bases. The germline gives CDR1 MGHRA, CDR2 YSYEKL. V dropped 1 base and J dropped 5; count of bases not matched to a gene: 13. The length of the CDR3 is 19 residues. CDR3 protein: CASSQAPSGRAPGVDTQYF. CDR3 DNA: TGCGCCAGCAGCCAAGCCCCTAGCGGGAGGGCACCGGGGGTAGATACGCAGTATTTT.

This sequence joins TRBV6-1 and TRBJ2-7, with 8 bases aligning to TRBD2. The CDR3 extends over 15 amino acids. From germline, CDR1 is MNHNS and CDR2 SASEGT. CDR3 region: CASSEVSGVSYEQCV. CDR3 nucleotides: TGTGCCAGCAGTGAAGTTAGCGGGGTTTCCTACGAGCAGTGCGTC.

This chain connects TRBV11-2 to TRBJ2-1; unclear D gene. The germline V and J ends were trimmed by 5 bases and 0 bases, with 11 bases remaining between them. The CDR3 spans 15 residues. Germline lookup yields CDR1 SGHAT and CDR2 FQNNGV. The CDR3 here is CASSRSLISYNEQFF. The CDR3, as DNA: TGTGCCAGCAGCCGTTCCCTAATCTCCTACAATGAGCAGTTCTTC.

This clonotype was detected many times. The CDR3 reads CASSVSGGLSYNEQFF. The CDR3 nucleotides are TGTGCCAGCAGCGTTAGTGGCGGACTTTCCTACAATGAGCAGTTCTTC. The chain joins TRBV7-2 to TRBJ2-1; weak D call: TRBD2 (5 bases). The length of the CDR3 is 16 residues. The germline gives CDR1 SGHTA, CDR2 FQGNSA. V lost 5 bases and J lost 1, with 15 bases in between.

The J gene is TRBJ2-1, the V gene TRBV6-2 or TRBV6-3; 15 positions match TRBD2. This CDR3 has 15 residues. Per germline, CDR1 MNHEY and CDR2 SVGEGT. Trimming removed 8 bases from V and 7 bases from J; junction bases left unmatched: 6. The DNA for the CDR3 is TGTGCCAGCTGTCCGGGACTAGCGGGAGGAAATGAGCAGTTCTTC. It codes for CASCPGLAGGNEQFF.

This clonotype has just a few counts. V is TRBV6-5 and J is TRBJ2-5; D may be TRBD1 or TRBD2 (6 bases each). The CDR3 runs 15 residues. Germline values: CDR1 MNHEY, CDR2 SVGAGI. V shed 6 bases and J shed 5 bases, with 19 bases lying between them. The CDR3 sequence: CASSSRRGLMETQYF. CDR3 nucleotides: TGTGCCAGCAGCTCCCGACGGGGGCTTATGGAGACCCAGTACTTC.

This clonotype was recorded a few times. CDR3 residues: CASRIAGEGTQYF. In DNA form, the CDR3 reads TGTGCCAGCAGGATAGCGGGAGAGGGGACCCAGTACTTC. The chain links TRBV2 to TRBJ2-5; TRBD2 matches 9 bases. CDR1 and CDR2 from the germline V gene are SNHLY and FYNNEI. There are 13 residues in the CDR3. The V and J ends lost 6 bases and 7 bases, in that order; junction bases with no gene match: 6.

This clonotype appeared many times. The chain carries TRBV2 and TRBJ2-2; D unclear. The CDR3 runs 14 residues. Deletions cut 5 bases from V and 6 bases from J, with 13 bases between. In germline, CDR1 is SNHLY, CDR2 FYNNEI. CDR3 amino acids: CASSRTPWAGELFF. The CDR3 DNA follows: TGTGCCAGCAGTCGGACCCCCTGGGCCGGGGAGCTGTTTTTT.

The DNA for the CDR3 is TGTGCCAGTAGTACAGGGGGTTCCACCGGGGAGCTGTTTTTT. Protein sequence: CASSTGGSTGELFF. This chain joins TRBV19 and TRBJ2-2; the match to TRBD1 covers 7 bases. The CDR3 loop spans 14 amino acids. With 4 bases clipped from V and 4 bases from J, the junction kept 3 bases outside the gene matches. The germline V gene encodes CDR1 LNHDA and CDR2 SQIVND (reference sequence). Filled out from reference TRBV19 and TRBJ2-2, the complete variable domain reads DGGITQSPKYLFRKEGQNVTLSCEQNLNHDAMYWYRQDPGQGLRLIYYSQIVNDFQKGDIAEGYSVSREKKESFPLTVTSAQKNPTAFYLCASSTGGSTGELFFGEGSRLTVL.

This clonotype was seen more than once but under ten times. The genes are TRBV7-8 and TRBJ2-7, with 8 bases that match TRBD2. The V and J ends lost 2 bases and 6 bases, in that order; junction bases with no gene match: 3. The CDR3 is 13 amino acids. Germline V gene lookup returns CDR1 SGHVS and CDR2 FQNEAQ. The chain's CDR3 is CASSLRTSFEQYV. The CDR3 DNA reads TGTGCCAGCAGCTTACGGACTAGCTTCGAGCAGTACGTC.

CDR3 coding DNA: TGTGCCAGCAGTGAAGTCTTGGGGACAGGTGGTGAAAAACTGTTTTTT. The encoded protein is CASSEVLGTGGEKLFF. This rearrangement joins TRBV6-1 to TRBJ1-4; TRBD1 agrees at 8 bases. Per the germline V gene, CDR1 is MNHNS and CDR2 is SASEGT. This CDR3 has 16 residues. V shed 1 base, J shed 7 bases, and the junction held 8 bases outside the gene matches.

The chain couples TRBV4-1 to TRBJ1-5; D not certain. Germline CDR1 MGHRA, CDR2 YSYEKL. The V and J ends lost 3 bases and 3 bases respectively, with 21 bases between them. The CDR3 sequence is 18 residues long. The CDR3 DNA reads TGCGCCAGCAGCCATCCCACCACACCGACGGAAGACAATCAGCCCCAGCATTTT. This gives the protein CASSHPTTPTEDNQPQHF.

This CDR3 reads CASSFRPSVDTQYF. The CDR3 DNA sequence: TGTGCCAGCAGCTTCCGGCCTAGTGTGGATACGCAGTATTTT. This chain connects TRBV7-2 to TRBJ2-3; D is undetermined. Deletions cut 3 bases from V and 6 bases from J, with 13 bases between. The CDR3 covers 14 residues. Germline CDR1 SGHTA, CDR2 FQGNSA. Based on the CDR3 plus reference TRBV7-2 and TRBJ2-3, the full variable domain is GAGVSQSPSNKVTEKGKDVELRCDPISGHTALYWYRQSLGQGLEFLIYFQGNSAPDKSGLPSDRFSAERTGGSVSTLTIQRTQQEDSAVYLCASSFRPSVDTQYFGPGTRLTVL.

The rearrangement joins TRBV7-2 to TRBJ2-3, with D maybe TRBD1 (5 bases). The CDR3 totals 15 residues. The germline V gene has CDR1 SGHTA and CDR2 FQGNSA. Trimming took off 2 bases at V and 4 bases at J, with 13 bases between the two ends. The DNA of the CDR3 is TGTGCCAGCAGCTTACTGCCCGTCAGGGCAGATACGCAGTATTTT. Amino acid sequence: CASSLLPVRADTQYF.

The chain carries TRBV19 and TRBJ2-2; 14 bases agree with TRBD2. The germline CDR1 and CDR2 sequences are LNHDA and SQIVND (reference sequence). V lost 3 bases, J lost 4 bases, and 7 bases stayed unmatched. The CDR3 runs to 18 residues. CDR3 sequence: CASSIPRLAGGGTGELFF. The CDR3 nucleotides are TGTGCCAGTAGTATTCCCAGACTAGCGGGAGGGGGCACCGGGGAGCTGTTTTTT.

The CDR3 loop is CAISESISGHTYEQYF. In DNA form, the CDR3 reads TGTGCCATCAGTGAGTCGATTAGCGGGCATACCTACGAGCAGTACTTC. The chain couples TRBV10-3 to TRBJ2-7, with TRBD2 matching over 7 bases. CDR3 length: 16 amino acids. Trimming took 0 bases from V and 2 from J; bases not matched to a gene: 7. Germline CDR1 and CDR2: ENHRY and SYGVKD.

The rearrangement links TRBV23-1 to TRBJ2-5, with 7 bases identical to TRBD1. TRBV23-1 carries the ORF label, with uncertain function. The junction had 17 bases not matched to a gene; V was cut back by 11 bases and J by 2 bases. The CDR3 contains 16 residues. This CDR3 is CASRPRDSEGQETQYF. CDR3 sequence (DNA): TGCGCCTCCCGTCCCCGGGACAGCGAGGGGCAAGAGACCCAGTACTTC.

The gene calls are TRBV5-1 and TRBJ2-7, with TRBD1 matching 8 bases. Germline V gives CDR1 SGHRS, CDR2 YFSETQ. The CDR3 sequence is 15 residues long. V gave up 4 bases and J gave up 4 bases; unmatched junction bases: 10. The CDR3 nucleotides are TGCGCCAGCAGCAACGGACAGGGCCCTTTATACGAGCAGTACTTC. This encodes CASSNGQGPLYEQYF.

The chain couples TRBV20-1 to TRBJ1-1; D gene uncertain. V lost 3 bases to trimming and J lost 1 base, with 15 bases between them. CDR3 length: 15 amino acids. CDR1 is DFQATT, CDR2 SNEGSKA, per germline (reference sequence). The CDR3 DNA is TGCAGTGCTAGGGCCGCCGGGCCCCAGAACACTGAAGCTTTCTTT. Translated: CSARAAGPQNTEAFF.

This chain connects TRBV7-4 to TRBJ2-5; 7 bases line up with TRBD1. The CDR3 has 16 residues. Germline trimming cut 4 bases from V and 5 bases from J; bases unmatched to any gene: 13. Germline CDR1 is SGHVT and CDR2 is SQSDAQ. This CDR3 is CASSSTQINRGETQYF. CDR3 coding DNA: TGTGCCAGCAGCTCGACACAAATAAACAGGGGCGAGACCCAGTACTTC.

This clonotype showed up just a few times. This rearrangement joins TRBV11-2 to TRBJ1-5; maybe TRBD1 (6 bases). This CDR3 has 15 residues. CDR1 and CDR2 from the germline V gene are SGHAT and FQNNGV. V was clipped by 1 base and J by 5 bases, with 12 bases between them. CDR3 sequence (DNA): TGTGCCAGCAGCTTAGGGGACACCAAGTATCAGCCCCAGCATTTT. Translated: CASSLGDTKYQPQHF.

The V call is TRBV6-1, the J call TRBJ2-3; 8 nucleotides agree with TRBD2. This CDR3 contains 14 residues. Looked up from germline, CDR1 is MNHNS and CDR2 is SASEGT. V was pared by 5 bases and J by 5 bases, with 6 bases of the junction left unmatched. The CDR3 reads CASSSGRARDTQYF. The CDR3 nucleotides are TGTGCCAGCAGTTCCGGGAGGGCCAGAGATACGCAGTATTTT.

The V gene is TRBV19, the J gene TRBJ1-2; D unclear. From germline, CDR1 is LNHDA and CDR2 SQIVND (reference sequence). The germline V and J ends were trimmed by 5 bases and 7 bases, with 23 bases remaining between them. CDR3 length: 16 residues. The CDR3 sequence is CASSPWDPAARGGYTF. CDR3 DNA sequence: TGTGCCAGTAGTCCGTGGGATCCGGCGGCCCGGGGTGGCTACACCTTC.

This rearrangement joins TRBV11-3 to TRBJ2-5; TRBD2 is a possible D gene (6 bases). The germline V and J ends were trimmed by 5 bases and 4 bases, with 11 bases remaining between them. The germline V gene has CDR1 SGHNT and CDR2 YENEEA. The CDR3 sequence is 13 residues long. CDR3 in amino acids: CASSPGAAETQYF. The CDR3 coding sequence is TGTGCCAGCAGCCCGGGAGCTGCAGAGACCCAGTACTTC. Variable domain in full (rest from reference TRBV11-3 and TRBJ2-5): EAGVVQSPRYKIIEKKQPVAFWCNPISGHNTLYWYLQNLGQGPELLIRYENEEAVDDSQLPKDRFSAERLKGVDSTLKIQPAELGDSAVYLCASSPGAAETQYFGPGTRLLVL.

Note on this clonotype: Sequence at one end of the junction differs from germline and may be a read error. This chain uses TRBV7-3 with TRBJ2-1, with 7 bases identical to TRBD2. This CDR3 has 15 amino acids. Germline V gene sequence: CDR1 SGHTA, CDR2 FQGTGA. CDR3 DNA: TGTGCCAGCAGCCGTAGCGGGCCCTCCTACAATGGGCAGTTCTTC. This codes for CASSRSGPSYNGQFF.